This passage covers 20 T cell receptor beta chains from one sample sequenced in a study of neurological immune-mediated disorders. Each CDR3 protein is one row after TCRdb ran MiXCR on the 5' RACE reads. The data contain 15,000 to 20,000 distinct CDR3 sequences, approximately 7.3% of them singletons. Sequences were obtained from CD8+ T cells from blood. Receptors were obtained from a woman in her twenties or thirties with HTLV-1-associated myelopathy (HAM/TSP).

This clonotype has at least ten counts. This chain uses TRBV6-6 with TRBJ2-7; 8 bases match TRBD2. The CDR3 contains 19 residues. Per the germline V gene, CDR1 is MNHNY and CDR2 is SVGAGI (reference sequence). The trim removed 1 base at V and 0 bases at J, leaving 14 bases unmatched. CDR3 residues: CASSYFDGGAPASSYEQYF. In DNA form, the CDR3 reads TGTGCCAGCAGTTACTTTGACGGGGGGGCTCCCGCCAGCTCCTACGAGCAGTACTTC.

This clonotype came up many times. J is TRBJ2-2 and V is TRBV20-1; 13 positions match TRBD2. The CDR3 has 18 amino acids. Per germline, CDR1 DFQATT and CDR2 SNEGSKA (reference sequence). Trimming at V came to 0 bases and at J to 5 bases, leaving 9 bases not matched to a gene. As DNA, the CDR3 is TGCAGTGCTAGAGATCGTAAACTAGCGGGGGGGCTTACCGGGGAGCTGTTTTTT. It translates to CSARDRKLAGGLTGELFF.

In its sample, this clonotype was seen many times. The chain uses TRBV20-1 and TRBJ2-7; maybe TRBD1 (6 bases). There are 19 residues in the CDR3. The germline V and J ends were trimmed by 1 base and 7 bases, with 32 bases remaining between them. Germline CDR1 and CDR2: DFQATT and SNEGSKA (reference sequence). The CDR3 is CSARALVAARGLSAGEQYF. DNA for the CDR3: TGCAGTGCTAGAGCCCTGGTTGCGGCCAGGGGTCTTTCGGCGGGTGAGCAGTACTTC.

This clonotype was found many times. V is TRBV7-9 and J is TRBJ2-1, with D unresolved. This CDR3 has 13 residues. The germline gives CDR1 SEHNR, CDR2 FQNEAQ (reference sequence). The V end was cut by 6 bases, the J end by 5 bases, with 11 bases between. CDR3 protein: CASRWGYDNEQFF. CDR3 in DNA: TGTGCCAGCAGATGGGGATATGACAATGAGCAGTTCTTC.

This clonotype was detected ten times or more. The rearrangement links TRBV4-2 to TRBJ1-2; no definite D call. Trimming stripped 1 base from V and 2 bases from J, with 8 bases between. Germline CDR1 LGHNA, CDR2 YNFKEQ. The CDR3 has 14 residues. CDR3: CASSQAGTNYGYTF. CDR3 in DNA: TGTGCCAGCAGCCAAGCAGGCACAAACTATGGCTACACCTTC.

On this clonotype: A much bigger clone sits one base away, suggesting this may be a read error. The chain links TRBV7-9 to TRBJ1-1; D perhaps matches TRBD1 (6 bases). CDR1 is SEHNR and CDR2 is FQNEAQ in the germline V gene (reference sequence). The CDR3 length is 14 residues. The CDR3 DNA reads TGTGCCAGCAAACAGGGAGGGGCGAACACTGAATCTTTCTTT. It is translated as CASKQGGANTESFF.

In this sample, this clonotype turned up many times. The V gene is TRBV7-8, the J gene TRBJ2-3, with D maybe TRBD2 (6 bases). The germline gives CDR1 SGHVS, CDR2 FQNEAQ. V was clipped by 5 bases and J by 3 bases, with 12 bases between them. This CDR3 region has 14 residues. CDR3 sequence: CASSAISGTDTQYF. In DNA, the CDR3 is TGTGCCAGCAGCGCCATAAGCGGGACAGATACGCAGTATTTT.

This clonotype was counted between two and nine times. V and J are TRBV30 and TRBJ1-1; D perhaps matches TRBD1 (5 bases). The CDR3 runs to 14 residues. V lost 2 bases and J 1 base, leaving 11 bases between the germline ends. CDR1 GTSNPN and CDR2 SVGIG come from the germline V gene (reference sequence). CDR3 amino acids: CAWSSGLGNTEAFF. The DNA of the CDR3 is TGTGCCTGGAGTTCGGGACTGGGGAACACTGAAGCTTTCTTT.

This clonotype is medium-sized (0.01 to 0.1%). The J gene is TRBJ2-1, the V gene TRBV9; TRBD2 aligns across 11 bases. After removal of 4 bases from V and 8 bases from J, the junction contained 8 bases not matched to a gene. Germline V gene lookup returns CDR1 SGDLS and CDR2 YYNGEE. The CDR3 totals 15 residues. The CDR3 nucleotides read TGTGCCAGCAGCCTGTATAGCGGGGGGGCGGATGAGCAGTTCTTC. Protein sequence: CASSLYSGGADEQFF.

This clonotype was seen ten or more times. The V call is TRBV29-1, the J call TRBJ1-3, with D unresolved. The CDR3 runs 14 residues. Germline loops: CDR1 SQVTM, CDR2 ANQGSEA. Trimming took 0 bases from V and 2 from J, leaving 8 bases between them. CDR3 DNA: TGCAGCGTTGAAGATTCGGACCCTGGAAACACCATATATTTT. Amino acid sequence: CSVEDSDPGNTIYF.

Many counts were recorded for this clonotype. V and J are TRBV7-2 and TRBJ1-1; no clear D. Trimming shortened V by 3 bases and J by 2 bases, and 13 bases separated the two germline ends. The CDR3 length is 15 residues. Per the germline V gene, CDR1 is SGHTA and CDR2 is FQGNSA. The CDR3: CASSFSSRTNTEAFF. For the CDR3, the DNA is TGTGCCAGCAGCTTTTCGTCCAGAACCAACACTGAAGCTTTCTTT.

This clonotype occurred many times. The CDR3 sequence: CASYLDPNYGYTF. The CDR3 DNA follows: TGCGCCAGCTACCTGGACCCTAACTATGGCTACACCTTC. The rearrangement links TRBV10-2 to TRBJ1-2; D unresolved. The germline V gene has CDR1 WSHSY and CDR2 SAAADI. V was shortened by 8 bases and J by 0 bases, with 10 bases between the two germline ends. The CDR3 has 13 residues.

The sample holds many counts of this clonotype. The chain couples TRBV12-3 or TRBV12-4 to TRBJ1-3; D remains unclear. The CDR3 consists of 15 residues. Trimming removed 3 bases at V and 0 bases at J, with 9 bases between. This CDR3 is CASSFPGASGNTIYF. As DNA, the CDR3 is TGTGCCAGCAGTTTCCCGGGAGCCTCTGGAAACACCATATATTTT.

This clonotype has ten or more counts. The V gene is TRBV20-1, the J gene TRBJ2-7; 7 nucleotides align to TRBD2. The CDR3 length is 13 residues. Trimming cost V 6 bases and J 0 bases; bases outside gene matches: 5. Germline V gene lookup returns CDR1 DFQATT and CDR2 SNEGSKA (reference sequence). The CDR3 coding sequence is TGCAGTGCAAGGACTAGTAGCTCCTACGAGCAGTACTTC. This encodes CSARTSSSYEQYF.

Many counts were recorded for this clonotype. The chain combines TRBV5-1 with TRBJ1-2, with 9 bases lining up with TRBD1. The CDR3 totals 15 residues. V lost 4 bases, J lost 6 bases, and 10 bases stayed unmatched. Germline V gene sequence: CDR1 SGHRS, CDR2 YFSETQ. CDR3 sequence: CASSLSGTGRDGYTF. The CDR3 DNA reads TGCGCCAGCAGCCTGTCCGGGACAGGGAGGGATGGCTACACCTTC.

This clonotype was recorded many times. This chain's CDR3 is CASSPSGYTDTQYF. For the CDR3, the DNA is TGTGCCAGCAGCCCTAGCGGGTATACAGATACGCAGTATTTT. The chain recombines TRBV6-6 with TRBJ2-3, with 8 bases fitting TRBD2. This CDR3 is 14 amino acids long. The trim removed 6 bases at V and 3 bases at J, leaving 5 bases unmatched. Germline CDR1 MNHNY, CDR2 SVGAGI (reference sequence).

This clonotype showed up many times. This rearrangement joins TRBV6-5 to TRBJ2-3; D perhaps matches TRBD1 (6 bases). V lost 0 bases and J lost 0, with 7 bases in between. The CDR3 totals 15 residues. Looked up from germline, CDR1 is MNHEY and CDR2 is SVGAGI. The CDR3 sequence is CASSYSTGSTDTQYF. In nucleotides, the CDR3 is TGTGCCAGCAGTTACTCGACAGGCAGCACAGATACGCAGTATTTT.

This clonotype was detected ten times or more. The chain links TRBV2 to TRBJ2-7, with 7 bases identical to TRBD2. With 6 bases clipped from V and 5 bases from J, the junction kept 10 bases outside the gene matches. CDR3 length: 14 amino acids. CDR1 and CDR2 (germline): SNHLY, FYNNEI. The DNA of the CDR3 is TGTGCCAGCAGCCTACCCGGACTAGTCCACGAGCAGTACTTC. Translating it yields CASSLPGLVHEQYF.

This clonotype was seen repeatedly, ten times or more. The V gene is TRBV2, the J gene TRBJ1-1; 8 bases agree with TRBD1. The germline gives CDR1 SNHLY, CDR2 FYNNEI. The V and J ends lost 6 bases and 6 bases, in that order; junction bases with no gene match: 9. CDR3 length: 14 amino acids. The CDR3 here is CASRGQGEGSEAFF. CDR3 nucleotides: TGTGCCAGCAGAGGACAGGGTGAAGGGTCTGAAGCTTTCTTT.

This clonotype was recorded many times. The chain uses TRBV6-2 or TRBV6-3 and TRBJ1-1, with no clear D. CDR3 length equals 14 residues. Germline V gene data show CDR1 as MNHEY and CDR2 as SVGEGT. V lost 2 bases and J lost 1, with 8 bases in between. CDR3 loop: CASSYVAGNTEAFF. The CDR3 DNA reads TGTGCCAGCAGTTACGTAGCAGGGAACACTGAAGCTTTCTTT.